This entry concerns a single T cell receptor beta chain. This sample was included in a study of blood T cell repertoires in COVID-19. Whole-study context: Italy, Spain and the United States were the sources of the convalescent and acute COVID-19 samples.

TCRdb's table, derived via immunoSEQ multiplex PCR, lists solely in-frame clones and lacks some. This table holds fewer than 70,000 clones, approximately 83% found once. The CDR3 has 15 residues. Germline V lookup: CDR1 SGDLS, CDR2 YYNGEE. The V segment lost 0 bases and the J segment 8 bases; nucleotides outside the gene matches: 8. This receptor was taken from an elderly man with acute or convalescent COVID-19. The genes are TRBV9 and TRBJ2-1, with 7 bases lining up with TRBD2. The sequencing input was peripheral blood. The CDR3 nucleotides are TGTGCCAGCAGCGTAGAGGTGGGAGGGTGGTATGAGCAGTTCTTC. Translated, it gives CASSVEVGGWYEQFF.